This record looks at one T cell receptor (beta chain) sequence and its context. Its antigen is currently unknown. The length of the CDR3 is 9 residues. With 5 bases removed from V and 13 bases from J, the gap between germline ends came to 11 bases. Germline V lookup: CDR1 DFQATT, CDR2 SNEGSKA (reference sequence). These data are taken from a study of T cells in Graves' hyperthyroidism and ophthalmopathy. From RNA transcripts, TCR beta CDR3 regions were amplified. The TCR CDR3 was amplified in a first-round RT-PCR using the HTBI primer set. TCRdb independently ran MiXCR on the multiplex PCR reads; one entry per CDR3 protein. The repertoire consists of hundreds of thousands of distinct CDR3 sequences, with 15% to 19% occurring once and the leading ten covering over 7.5%. Study-level results: Classification by a 13 V-J model distinguished ophthalmopathy from stable hyperthyroidism.

Not enrolled were patients with uncontrolled infection, other autoimmune disease, pregnancy or lactation. The sample was blood. V usage is TRBV20-1 and J usage is TRBJ1-2; D is ambiguous. This receptor was identified in a woman in her late teens or twenties with Graves' hyperthyroidism. The CDR3 DNA follows: TGCAGTGCTGGACGGCCCTCCACCTTC. It codes for CSAGRPSTF.